These T cell receptor beta chains were read from a single sample in a study of technical replicates of blood from several donors. Assay: immunoSEQ multiplex PCR; the TCRdb copy retains only in-frame clones and omits some. The table includes approximately 79,000 clones, 91% detected once. Sequenced sample: T cells isolated from PBMCs. Source of these receptors: a human donor in good health. Both conserved end residues are part of each CDR3. The D gene is left open where the match is weak. Size is stated for part of the rows, as once, few or many counts, or as a class when the clone is expanded.

v_call: TRBV9; j_call: TRBJ2-2; clone_size: NA; d_call: NA; cdr3_aa: CASSPWGPRGELFF; cdr3_nt: TGTGCCAGCAGCCCTTGGGGCCCCAGAGGGGAGCTGTTTTTT
v_call: TRBV6-5; j_call: TRBJ2-7; clone_size: NA; d_call: TRBD2; cdr3_aa: CASSRPSGSSYEQYF; cdr3_nt: TGTGCCAGCAGTAGACCTAGCGGGAGTTCTTACGAGCAGTACTTC
v_call: TRBV19; j_call: TRBJ2-7; clone_size: NA; d_call: NA; cdr3_aa: CASSIQNEQYF; cdr3_nt: TGTGCCAGTAGTATCCAGAACGAGCAGTACTTC
v_call: TRBV18; j_call: TRBJ1-5; clone_size: NA; d_call: TRBD1; cdr3_aa: CASSENRGRSQPQHF; cdr3_nt: TGTGCCAGCTCAGAGAACAGGGGGCGAAGTCAGCCCCAGCATTTT
v_call: TRBV4-2; j_call: TRBJ2-7; clone_size: once; d_call: NA; cdr3_aa: CASSQDVRVPLHEQYF; cdr3_nt: TGTGCCAGCAGCCAAGATGTTCGGGTCCCCCTCCACGAGCAGTACTTC
v_call: TRBV6-1; j_call: TRBJ2-2; clone_size: NA; d_call: TRBD1; cdr3_aa: CASSEARTGNTGELFF; cdr3_nt: TGTGCCAGCAGTGAAGCGAGGACAGGGAACACCGGGGAGCTGTTTTTT
v_call: TRBV4-1; j_call: TRBJ2-5; clone_size: NA; d_call: NA; cdr3_aa: CASSLQRQETQYF; cdr3_nt: TGCGCCAGCAGCCTCCAGCGTCAAGAGACCCAGTACTTC
v_call: TRBV19; j_call: TRBJ2-7; clone_size: NA; d_call: TRBD1; cdr3_aa: CASSEQGIYEQYF; cdr3_nt: TGTGCCAGTAGCGAACAGGGGATCTACGAGCAGTACTTC
v_call: TRBV10-3; j_call: TRBJ1-2; clone_size: NA; d_call: NA; cdr3_aa: CAISREQGDEGYTF; cdr3_nt: TGTGCCATCAGTCGGGAACAGGGAGATGAGGGCTACACCTTC
v_call: TRBV7-2; j_call: TRBJ1-4; clone_size: NA; d_call: NA; cdr3_aa: CASSLSGLANEKLFF; cdr3_nt: TGTGCCAGCAGCTTAAGCGGGCTTGCTAATGAAAAACTGTTTTTT
v_call: TRBV7-2; j_call: TRBJ2-7; clone_size: NA; d_call: NA; cdr3_aa: CASSLGGPLNEQYF; cdr3_nt: TGTGCCAGCAGCTTAGGAGGGCCACTAAACGAGCAGTACTTC
v_call: TRBV19; j_call: TRBJ2-1; clone_size: NA; d_call: NA; cdr3_aa: CACSGAKGGEQFF; cdr3_nt: TGTGCCTGCTCCGGGGCAAAAGGGGGAGAGCAGTTCTTC
v_call: TRBV5-8; j_call: TRBJ1-3; clone_size: once; d_call: TRBD1; cdr3_aa: CASSRGGLSGNTIYF; cdr3_nt: TGTGCCAGCAGCCGAGGGGGCCTCTCTGGAAACACCATATATTTT
v_call: TRBV25-1; j_call: TRBJ2-7; clone_size: NA; d_call: TRBD1; cdr3_aa: CASSEPTGTGVAYEQYF; cdr3_nt: TGTGCCAGCAGTGAACCAACCGGGACAGGGGTTGCCTACGAGCAGTACTTC
v_call: TRBV5-6; j_call: TRBJ1-3; clone_size: NA; d_call: TRBD1; cdr3_aa: CASSLIRDRAAGNTIYF; cdr3_nt: TGTGCCAGCAGCTTGATCCGGGACAGGGCAGCTGGAAACACCATATATTTT
v_call: TRBV19; j_call: TRBJ1-5; clone_size: NA; d_call: NA; cdr3_aa: CASSMWSQPQHF; cdr3_nt: TGTGCCAGTAGTATGTGGAGTCAGCCCCAGCATTTT
v_call: TRBV7-9; j_call: TRBJ1-4; clone_size: once; d_call: TRBD1; cdr3_aa: CASSPDRGTEKLFF; cdr3_nt: TGTGCCAGCAGTCCGGACAGGGGTACTGAAAAACTGTTTTTT
v_call: TRBV27; j_call: TRBJ2-7; clone_size: NA; d_call: NA; cdr3_aa: CASSSGYPSYEQYF; cdr3_nt: TGTGCCAGCAGTTCGGGGTATCCCTCCTACGAGCAGTACTTC
v_call: TRBV6-4; j_call: TRBJ1-4; clone_size: NA; d_call: NA; cdr3_aa: CASSESGGEKLFF; cdr3_nt: TGTGCCAGCAGTGAAAGCGGGGGTGAAAAACTGTTTTTT
v_call: TRBV27; j_call: TRBJ2-7; clone_size: NA; d_call: TRBD2; cdr3_aa: CASSLIGGREYF; cdr3_nt: TGTGCCAGCAGTCTTATTGGGGGGAGGGAGTACTTC
v_call: TRBV7-9; j_call: TRBJ2-2; clone_size: NA; d_call: NA; cdr3_aa: CASSFPGVLNTGELFF; cdr3_nt: TGTGCCAGCAGCTTTCCGGGGGTCCTGAACACCGGGGAGCTGTTTTTT
v_call: TRBV18; j_call: TRBJ2-7; clone_size: NA; d_call: TRBD1; cdr3_aa: CASSPSTGGWNEQYF; cdr3_nt: TGTGCCAGCTCACCGTCGACAGGGGGTTGGAACGAGCAGTACTTC
v_call: TRBV7-9; j_call: TRBJ2-7; clone_size: NA; d_call: NA; cdr3_aa: CASSLIPYEQYF; cdr3_nt: TGTGCCAGCAGCCTAATACCCTACGAGCAGTACTTC
v_call: TRBV15; j_call: TRBJ2-3; clone_size: NA; d_call: NA; cdr3_aa: CATSRERGRSTDTQYF; cdr3_nt: TGTGCCACCAGCAGAGAGCGGGGACGTAGCACAGATACGCAGTATTTT
v_call: TRBV27; j_call: TRBJ2-1; clone_size: NA; d_call: TRBD2; cdr3_aa: CASRRGLAIGNEQFF; cdr3_nt: TGTGCCAGCAGGCGGGGACTAGCGATAGGTAATGAGCAGTTCTTC
v_call: TRBV6-5; j_call: TRBJ2-3; clone_size: NA; d_call: NA; cdr3_aa: CASSYLSTDTQYF; cdr3_nt: TGTGCCAGCAGTTATCTTTCTACAGATACGCAGTATTTT
v_call: TRBV30; j_call: TRBJ2-3; clone_size: NA; d_call: TRBD1; cdr3_aa: CASNRQGAGTQYF; cdr3_nt: TGTGCCTCAAATAGACAGGGGGCAGGTACGCAGTATTTT
v_call: TRBV28; j_call: TRBJ1-5; clone_size: NA; d_call: NA; cdr3_aa: CASSTPTNYQPQHF; cdr3_nt: TGTGCCAGCAGTACCCCAACAAATTATCAGCCCCAGCATTTT
v_call: TRBV7-3; j_call: TRBJ1-2; clone_size: NA; d_call: TRBD1; cdr3_aa: CASSLMGDRANGYTF; cdr3_nt: TGTGCCAGCAGCTTAATGGGAGACAGGGCCAATGGCTACACCTTC
v_call: TRBV4-2; j_call: TRBJ2-7; clone_size: NA; d_call: NA; cdr3_aa: CASSQDRVYSYEQYF; cdr3_nt: TGTGCCAGCAGCCAAGACAGGGTCTACTCCTACGAGCAGTACTTC
v_call: TRBV7-8; j_call: TRBJ1-2; clone_size: few; d_call: NA; cdr3_aa: CASSKRQSPLYGYTF; cdr3_nt: TGTGCCAGCAGCAAGAGACAGTCCCCCTTATACGGCTACACCTTC
v_call: TRBV7-9; j_call: TRBJ2-5; clone_size: few; d_call: TRBD2; cdr3_aa: CASSDFPSGSGTQYF; cdr3_nt: TGTGCCAGCAGCGACTTCCCTAGCGGTAGCGGGACCCAGTACTTC
v_call: TRBV19; j_call: TRBJ1-1; clone_size: NA; d_call: TRBD1; cdr3_aa: CASSRDSMNTEAFF; cdr3_nt: TGTGCCAGTAGTCGGGACAGCATGAACACTGAAGCTTTCTTT
v_call: TRBV29-1; j_call: TRBJ1-3; clone_size: NA; d_call: TRBD1; cdr3_aa: CSVAQGANGNTIYF; cdr3_nt: TGCAGCGTCGCACAGGGGGCGAATGGAAACACCATATATTTT
v_call: TRBV14; j_call: TRBJ2-7; clone_size: NA; d_call: NA; cdr3_aa: CASSKGLIPYEQYF; cdr3_nt: TGTGCCAGCAGCAAGGGACTGATTCCCTACGAGCAGTACTTC
v_call: TRBV27; j_call: TRBJ2-7; clone_size: NA; d_call: NA; cdr3_aa: CASSPSRSSPAYEQYF; cdr3_nt: TGTGCCAGCAGTCCCTCTAGGAGCTCCCCCGCCTACGAGCAGTACTTC
v_call: TRBV6-1; j_call: TRBJ2-7; clone_size: NA; d_call: NA; cdr3_aa: CASSPGLRSYEQYF; cdr3_nt: TGTGCCAGCAGTCCGGGACTTCGCTCCTACGAGCAGTACTTC
v_call: TRBV9; j_call: TRBJ2-1; clone_size: NA; d_call: NA; cdr3_aa: CASSVGRSSYNEQFF; cdr3_nt: TGTGCCAGCAGCGTAGGGCGGTCCTCCTACAATGAGCAGTTCTTC
v_call: TRBV11-2; j_call: TRBJ2-7; clone_size: NA; d_call: TRBD2; cdr3_aa: CASSGGLAGDSYEQYF; cdr3_nt: TGTGCCAGCAGCGGGGGACTAGCGGGGGACTCCTACGAGCAGTACTTC
v_call: TRBV5-6; j_call: TRBJ1-4; clone_size: once; d_call: NA; cdr3_aa: CASRNTGSGNEKLFF; cdr3_nt: TGTGCCAGCCGCAATACAGGGTCGGGTAATGAAAAACTGTTTTTT
v_call: TRBV11-2; j_call: TRBJ2-3; clone_size: NA; d_call: NA; cdr3_aa: CASVSHLDSDTQYF; cdr3_nt: TGTGCCAGCGTCAGCCACCTAGATAGCGATACGCAGTATTTT
v_call: TRBV27; j_call: TRBJ2-7; clone_size: NA; d_call: TRBD1; cdr3_aa: CASSYSGQSFYEQYF; cdr3_nt: TGTGCCAGCAGTTATTCGGGACAGAGTTTCTACGAGCAGTACTTC